One and the same sample provided the 18 T cell receptor beta chains below, sequenced in a study of T cell responses to AZD1222 COVID-19 vaccine. TCRdb's copy holds only in-frame clones and misses some; the assay was immunoSEQ multiplex PCR. There are some 150,000 clones in the sample; about 89% occur only once, and 1.5% to 2% lies in the top ten. The specimen comprised peripheral blood, sampled on day 0 of AZD1222 vaccination. The receptors originated from an adult in good health.

CDR3 DNA: TGTGCCAGCAGTTACAGGGGGCCTCGGGGCAATCAGCCCCAGCATTTT. Translating it yields CASSYRGPRGNQPQHF. The chain is built from TRBV6-5 and TRBJ1-5; 7 bases align to TRBD1. Germline assignment: CDR1 MNHEY and CDR2 SVGAGI. The length of the CDR3 is 16 residues. After removal of 2 bases from V and 2 bases from J, the junction contained 6 bases not matched to a gene.

The genes are TRBV23-1 and TRBJ2-5; no firm D call. TRBV23-1 is filed as an ORF, its function uncertain. V gave up 0 bases and J gave up 5 bases, with 16 bases separating them. This CDR3 contains 16 residues. The DNA of the CDR3 is TGCGCCAGCAGTCAATCGAAAGACTCTCGACGGGAGACCCAGTACTTC. It is translated as CASSQSKDSRRETQYF.

The V and J genes are TRBV19 and TRBJ2-3; D may correspond to TRBD1 or TRBD2 (6 bases each). Trimming stripped 3 bases from V and 2 bases from J, with 15 bases between. From germline, CDR1 is LNHDA and CDR2 SQIVND (reference sequence). The CDR3 spans 16 residues. CDR3 sequence reads: CASSIRGQGYTDTQYF. DNA for the CDR3: TGTGCCAGTAGTATCCGGGGGCAGGGTTACACAGATACGCAGTATTTT.

This chain uses TRBV6-6 with TRBJ1-1, with TRBD1 matching over 8 bases. V shed 4 bases, J shed 10 bases, and the junction held 11 bases outside the gene matches. Germline loops: CDR1 MNHNY, CDR2 SVGAGI (reference sequence). The length of the CDR3 is 14 residues. CDR3 residues: CASSLGQDSGGAFF. The CDR3 region has the DNA TGTGCCAGCAGTTTGGGACAGGACTCTGGGGGAGCTTTCTTT.

The chain is built from TRBV6-1 and TRBJ1-5; D ambiguous. The V gene lost 1 base and the J gene lost 7 bases, with 14 bases spanning the gap. The length of the CDR3 is 15 residues. The germline V gene encodes CDR1 MNHNS and CDR2 SASEGT. This CDR3 reads CASSEGSAGLQPQHF. CDR3 sequence (DNA): TGTGCCAGCAGTGAAGGCTCGGCAGGATTACAGCCCCAGCATTTT.

This chain uses TRBV3-1 (or the pseudogene TRBV3-2) with TRBJ2-2, with 11 bases matching TRBD2. The germline V gene encodes CDR1 LGHDT and CDR2 YNNKEL (reference sequence). J gave up 5 bases and V 9 bases, and 5 bases lay outside the gene matches. This CDR3 is built from 14 residues. DNA of the CDR3: TGTGCCAGTGGGGCTAGCGGGAGGACCGGGGAGCTGTTTTTT. This codes for CASGASGRTGELFF.

The rearrangement uses TRBV7-3 and TRBJ2-7; 7 nucleotides line up with TRBD2. Germline trimming cut 4 bases from V and 2 bases from J; bases unmatched to any gene: 8. The length of the CDR3 is 15 residues. Germline V gives CDR1 SGHTA, CDR2 FQGTGA. CDR3 in amino acids: CASSSHGGNTYEQYF. As DNA, the CDR3 is TGTGCCAGCAGCTCTCACGGGGGGAATACCTACGAGCAGTACTTC.

The rearrangement links TRBV20-1 to TRBJ2-7, with D perhaps TRBD1 (5 bases). There are 13 residues in the CDR3. Trimming took off 3 bases at V and 0 bases at J, with 9 bases between the two ends. Per the germline V gene, CDR1 is DFQATT and CDR2 is SNEGSKA (reference sequence). This CDR3 reads CSASDRLSYEQYF. Here the CDR3 DNA reads TGCAGTGCTAGTGACAGACTCTCCTACGAGCAGTACTTC.

The CDR3 DNA is TGTGCCAGCAGTTACTTACCAGCGGGAGGATATCAGCAGTACTTC. This codes for CASSYLPAGGYQQYF. The chain combines TRBV6-2 or TRBV6-3 with TRBJ2-7, with TRBD2 matching 9 bases. From germline, CDR1 is MNHEY and CDR2 SVGEGT. The CDR3 length is 15 residues. V gave up 1 base and J gave up 8 bases; unmatched junction bases: 9.

This chain links TRBV6-5 with TRBJ2-7, with 8 bases lining up with TRBD2. The CDR3 runs to 14 residues. Germline assignment: CDR1 MNHEY and CDR2 SVGAGI. Losses at the gene ends were 4 bases for V and 5 bases for J; bases not matched to a gene: 7. The CDR3 sequence is CASSWGPTSDEQYF. The CDR3 nucleotides are TGTGCCAGCAGTTGGGGACCGACTAGCGACGAGCAGTACTTC.

The genes are TRBV10-3 and TRBJ2-5; D unresolved. In germline, CDR1 is ENHRY, CDR2 SYGVKD. This CDR3 spans 11 amino acids. Trimming stripped 6 bases from V and 0 bases from J, with 2 bases between. CDR3 DNA: TGTGCCATCAGGTACCAAGAGACCCAGTACTTC. This encodes CAIRYQETQYF.

The J gene is TRBJ1-5, the V gene TRBV2; D ambiguous. The CDR3 has 14 amino acids. Germline assignment: CDR1 SNHLY and CDR2 FYNNEI. Trimming shortened V by 4 bases and J by 3 bases, and 10 bases separated the two germline ends. The CDR3 loop reads CASSAGRLNQPQHF. The CDR3 nucleotides are TGTGCCAGCAGTGCTGGCAGGCTCAATCAGCCCCAGCATTTT.

V gene TRBV10-3 combines with J gene TRBJ2-7; a possible D gene is TRBD2 (5 bases). The ends were cut back, 8 bases at V and 6 bases at J, with 17 bases in the middle. This CDR3 comprises 13 residues. Germline assignment: CDR1 ENHRY and CDR2 SYGVKD. CDR3: CAIGSGSFSEQYF. Written as DNA, the CDR3 is TGTGCCATCGGGTCGGGATCATTTTCCGAGCAGTACTTC.

The chain links TRBV5-5 to TRBJ1-2, with a weak D call TRBD1 (6 bases). The CDR3 spans 13 residues. Germline V CDR1 and CDR2: SGHKS, YYEKEE (reference sequence). Trimming took off 0 bases at V and 7 bases at J, with 10 bases between the two ends. The CDR3 region has the DNA TGTGCCAGCAGCTTGGAGGGGGTCGGTGGCTACACCTTC. Translated, it gives CASSLEGVGGYTF.

J is TRBJ1-1 and V is TRBV7-9; 11 nucleotides match TRBD1. Germline V gene data show CDR1 as SEHNR and CDR2 as FQNEAQ (reference sequence). J gave up 4 bases and V 5 bases, and 9 bases lay outside the gene matches. The CDR3 sequence is 16 residues long. CDR3 sequence reads: CASSKGQGAGSTEAFF. CDR3 in DNA: TGTGCCAGCAGCAAAGGACAGGGGGCAGGGAGCACTGAAGCTTTCTTT.

This clone appeared a single time. The rearrangement joins TRBV28 to TRBJ1-5; D remains unclear. The CDR3 covers 12 residues. Germline loops: CDR1 MDHEN, CDR2 SYDVKM. V was pared by 6 bases and J by 6 bases, with 9 bases between. The CDR3 region has the DNA TGTGCCAGCAGAACCGGTTCTCAGCCCCAGCATTTT. This encodes CASRTGSQPQHF. Together with reference TRBV28 and TRBJ1-5, the CDR3 gives the full variable domain: DVKVTQSSRYLVKRTGEKVFLECVQDMDHENMFWYRQDPGLGLRLIYFSYDVKMKEKGDIPEGYSVSREKKERFSLILESASTNQTSMYLCASRTGSQPQHFGDGTRLSIL.

This chain links TRBV6-6 with TRBJ1-2; D perhaps matches TRBD1 (6 bases). With 5 bases removed from V and 7 bases from J, the gap between germline ends came to 11 bases. There are 12 residues in the CDR3. Germline loops: CDR1 MNHNY, CDR2 SVGAGI (reference sequence). The CDR3 is CASSRQVGGYTF. The CDR3 nucleotides are TGTGCCAGCAGTCGACAGGTCGGTGGCTACACCTTC.

This clone was seen a single time. The chain employs TRBV9 and TRBJ2-3, with 9 bases that match TRBD2. V shed 3 bases and J 6 bases; nucleotides not matched to a gene: 11. CDR3 length: 16 amino acids. Germline V CDR1 and CDR2: SGDLS, YYNGEE. The CDR3 DNA reads as TGTGCCAGCAGCGCTCCACTAGCGGGTCCCTGGGATACGCAGTATTTT. Its protein product is CASSAPLAGPWDTQYF.